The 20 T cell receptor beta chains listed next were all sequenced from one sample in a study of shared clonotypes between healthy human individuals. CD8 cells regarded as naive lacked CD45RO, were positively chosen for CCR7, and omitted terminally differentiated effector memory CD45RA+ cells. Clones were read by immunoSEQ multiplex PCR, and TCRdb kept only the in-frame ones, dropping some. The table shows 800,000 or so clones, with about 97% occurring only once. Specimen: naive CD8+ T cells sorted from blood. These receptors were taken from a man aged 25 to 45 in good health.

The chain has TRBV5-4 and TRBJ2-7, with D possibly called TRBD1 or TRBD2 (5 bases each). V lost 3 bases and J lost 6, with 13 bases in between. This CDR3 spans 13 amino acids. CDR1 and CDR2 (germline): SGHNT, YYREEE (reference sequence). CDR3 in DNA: TGTGCCAGCAGCTCTGGGGGTTTTCGCGAGCAGTACTTC. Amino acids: CASSSGGFREQYF. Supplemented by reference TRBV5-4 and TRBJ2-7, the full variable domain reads ETGVTQSPTHLIKTRGQQVTLRCSSQSGHNTVSWYQQALGQGPQFIFQYYREEENGRGNFPPRFSGLQFPNYSSELNVNALELDDSALYLCASSSGGFREQYFGPGTRLTVT.

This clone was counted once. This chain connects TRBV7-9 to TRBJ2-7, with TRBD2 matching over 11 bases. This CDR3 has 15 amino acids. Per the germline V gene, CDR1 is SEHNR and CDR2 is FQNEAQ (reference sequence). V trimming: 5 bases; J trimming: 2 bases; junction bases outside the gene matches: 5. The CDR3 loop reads CASSPTSGATYEQYF. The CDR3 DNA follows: TGTGCCAGCAGCCCGACTAGCGGGGCAACCTACGAGCAGTACTTC.

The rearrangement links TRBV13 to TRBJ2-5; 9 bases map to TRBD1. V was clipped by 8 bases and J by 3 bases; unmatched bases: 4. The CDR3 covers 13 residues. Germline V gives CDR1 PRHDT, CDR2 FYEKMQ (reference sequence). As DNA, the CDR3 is TGTGCCAGCGGGGACAGGGCAGAAGAGACCCAGTACTTC. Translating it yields CASGDRAEETQYF.

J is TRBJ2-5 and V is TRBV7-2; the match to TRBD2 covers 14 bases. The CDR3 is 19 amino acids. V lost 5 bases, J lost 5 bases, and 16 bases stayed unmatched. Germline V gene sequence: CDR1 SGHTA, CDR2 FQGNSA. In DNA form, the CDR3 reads TGTGCCAGCAGCCCTGGGGTTCTAAGGGGACTAGCGGGAGTGGAGACCCAGTACTTC. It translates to CASSPGVLRGLAGVETQYF.

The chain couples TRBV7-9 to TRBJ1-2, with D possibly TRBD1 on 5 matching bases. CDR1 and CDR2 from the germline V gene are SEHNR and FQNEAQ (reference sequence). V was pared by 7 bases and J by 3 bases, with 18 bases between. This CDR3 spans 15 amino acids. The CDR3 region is CASTTVDGGYYGYTF. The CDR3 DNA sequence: TGTGCCAGCACAACAGTGGATGGGGGGTACTATGGCTACACCTTC.

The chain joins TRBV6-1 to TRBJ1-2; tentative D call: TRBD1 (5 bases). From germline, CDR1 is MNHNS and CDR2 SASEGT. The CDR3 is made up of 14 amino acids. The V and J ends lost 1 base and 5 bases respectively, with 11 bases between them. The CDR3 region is CASSEGLWGYGYTF. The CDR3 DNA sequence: TGTGCCAGCAGTGAAGGTCTCTGGGGGTATGGCTACACCTTC.

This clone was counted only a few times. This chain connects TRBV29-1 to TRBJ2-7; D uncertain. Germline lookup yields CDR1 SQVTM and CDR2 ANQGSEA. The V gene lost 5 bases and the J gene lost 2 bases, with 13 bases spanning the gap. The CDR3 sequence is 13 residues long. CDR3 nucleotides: TGCAGCGTTTACGTTTTGGGAACCTACGAGCAGTACTTC. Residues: CSVYVLGTYEQYF.

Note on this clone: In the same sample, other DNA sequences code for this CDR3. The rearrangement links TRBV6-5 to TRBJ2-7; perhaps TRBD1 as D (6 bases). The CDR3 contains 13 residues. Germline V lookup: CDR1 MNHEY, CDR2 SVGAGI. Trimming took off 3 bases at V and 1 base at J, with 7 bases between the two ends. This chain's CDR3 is CASSYQGSYEQYF. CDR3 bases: TGTGCCAGCAGTTATCAGGGGTCCTACGAGCAGTACTTC.

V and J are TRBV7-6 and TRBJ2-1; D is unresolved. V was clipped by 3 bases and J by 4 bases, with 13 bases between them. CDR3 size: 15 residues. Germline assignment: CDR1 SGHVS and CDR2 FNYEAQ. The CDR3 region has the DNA TGTGCCAGCAGCTTTGAATCCCAACCATACAATGAGCAGTTCTTC. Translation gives CASSFESQPYNEQFF.

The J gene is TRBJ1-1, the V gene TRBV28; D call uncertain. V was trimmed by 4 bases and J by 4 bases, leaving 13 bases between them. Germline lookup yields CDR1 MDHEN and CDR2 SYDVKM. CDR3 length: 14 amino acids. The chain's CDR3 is CASSYAGMGTEAFF. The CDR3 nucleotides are TGTGCCAGCAGTTACGCGGGTATGGGCACTGAAGCTTTCTTT. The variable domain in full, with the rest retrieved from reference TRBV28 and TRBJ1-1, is DVKVTQSSRYLVKRTGEKVFLECVQDMDHENMFWYRQDPGLGLRLIYFSYDVKMKEKGDIPEGYSVSREKKERFSLILESASTNQTSMYLCASSYAGMGTEAFFGQGTRLTVV.

CDR3 residues: CASTPLDGYNEQFF. CDR3 nucleotide sequence: TGTGCCAGCACCCCTTTGGACGGCTACAATGAGCAGTTCTTC. This chain links TRBV27 with TRBJ2-1; D ambiguous. V was clipped by 7 bases and J by 3 bases, with 13 bases between them. This CDR3 comprises 14 residues. Germline-derived CDR1 and CDR2 are MNHEY and SMNVEV (reference sequence).

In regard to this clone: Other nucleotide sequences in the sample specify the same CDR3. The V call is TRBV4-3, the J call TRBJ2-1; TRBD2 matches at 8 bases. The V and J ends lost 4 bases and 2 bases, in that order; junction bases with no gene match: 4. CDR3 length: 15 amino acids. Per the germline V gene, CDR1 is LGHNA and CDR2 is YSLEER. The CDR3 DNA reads TGCGCCAGCAGCCCCACTAGCGGTACCTACAATGAGCAGTTCTTC. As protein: CASSPTSGTYNEQFF.

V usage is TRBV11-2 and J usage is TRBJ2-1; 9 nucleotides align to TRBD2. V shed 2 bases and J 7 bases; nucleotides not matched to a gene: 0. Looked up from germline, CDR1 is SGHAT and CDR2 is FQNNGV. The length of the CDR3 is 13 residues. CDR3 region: CASSLLAGNEQFF. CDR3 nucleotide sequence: TGTGCCAGCAGCTTACTAGCGGGGAATGAGCAGTTCTTC.

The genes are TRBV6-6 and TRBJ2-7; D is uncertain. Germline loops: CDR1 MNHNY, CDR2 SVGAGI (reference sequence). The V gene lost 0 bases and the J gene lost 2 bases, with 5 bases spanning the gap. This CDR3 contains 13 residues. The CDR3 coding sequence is TGTGCCAGCAGTTACTCGCCCACCTACGAGCAGTACTTC. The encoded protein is CASSYSPTYEQYF.

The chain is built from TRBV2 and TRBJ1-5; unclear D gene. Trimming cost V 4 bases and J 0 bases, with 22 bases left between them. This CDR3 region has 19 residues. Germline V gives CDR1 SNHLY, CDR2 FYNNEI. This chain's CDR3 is CASSGARELAGTSNQPQHF. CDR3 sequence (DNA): TGTGCCAGCAGTGGAGCTAGGGAACTAGCAGGTACTAGCAATCAGCCCCAGCATTTT.

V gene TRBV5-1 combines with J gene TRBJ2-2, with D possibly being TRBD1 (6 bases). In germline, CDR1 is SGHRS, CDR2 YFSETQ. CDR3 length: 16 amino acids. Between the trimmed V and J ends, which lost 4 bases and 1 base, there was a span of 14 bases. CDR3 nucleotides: TGCGCCAGCAGCCCGAAACAGGGAGAGAACACCGGGGAGCTGTTTTTT. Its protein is CASSPKQGENTGELFF.

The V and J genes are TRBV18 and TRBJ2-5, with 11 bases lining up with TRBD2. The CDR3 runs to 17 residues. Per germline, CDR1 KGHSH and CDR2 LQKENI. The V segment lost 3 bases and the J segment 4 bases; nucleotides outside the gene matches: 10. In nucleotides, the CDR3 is TGTGCCAGCTCACCGAGGATACTAGCGGGAGACGGAGAGACCCAGTACTTC. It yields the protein CASSPRILAGDGETQYF.

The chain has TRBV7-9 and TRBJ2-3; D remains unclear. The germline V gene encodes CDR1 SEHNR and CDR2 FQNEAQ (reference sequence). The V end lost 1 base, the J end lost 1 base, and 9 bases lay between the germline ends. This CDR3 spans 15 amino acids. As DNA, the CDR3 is TGTGCCAGCAGCTTAGTTCGTCATGGCACAGATACGCAGTATTTT. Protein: CASSLVRHGTDTQYF.

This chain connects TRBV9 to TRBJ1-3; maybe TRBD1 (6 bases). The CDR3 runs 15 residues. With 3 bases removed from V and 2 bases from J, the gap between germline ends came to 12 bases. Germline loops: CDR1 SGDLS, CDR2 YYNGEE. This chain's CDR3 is CASSDRGAPGNTIYF. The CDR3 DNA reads TGTGCCAGCAGCGACCGGGGGGCCCCTGGAAACACCATATATTTT.

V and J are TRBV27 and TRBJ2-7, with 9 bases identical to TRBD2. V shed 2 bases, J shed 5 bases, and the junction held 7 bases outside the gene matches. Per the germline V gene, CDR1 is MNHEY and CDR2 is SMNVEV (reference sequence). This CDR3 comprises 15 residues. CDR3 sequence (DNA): TGTGCCAGCAGTTTAACGGGACTAGCCATCCACGAGCAGTACTTC. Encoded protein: CASSLTGLAIHEQYF.